These 4 T cell receptor beta chains were sequenced from one sample in a study of shared clonotypes between healthy human individuals (dated by TCRdb to 2018 to 2021). Receptors were amplified or captured by the immunoSEQ multiplex PCR assay. TCRdb took over this immuneACCESS table, retaining in-frame rearrangements with V and J assigned. Such tables are incomplete; in checked studies, under half of the missing clones stem from an unresolved V gene, and the remainder is unexplained. This sample is represented by about 1 million clones; about 76% of them were singletons. In total, the top ten clones hold 1.2% to 1.5% of the sample. Material: memory CD4+ T cells sorted from blood. The cell subset or site label on this specimen signifies: CD45RA-negative fraction. These receptors were taken from a man aged 18 to 29 in good health.

As to this clone: Within the sample, other DNA sequences also encode this same CDR3. The gene calls are TRBV5-1 and TRBJ1-1; the D gene is possibly TRBD1 (5 bases). The length of the CDR3 is 14 residues. Germline CDR1 reads SGHRS; CDR2 reads YFSETQ. Trimming took 0 bases from V and 3 from J, leaving 9 bases between them. The CDR3 is CASSLAGEDTEAFF. CDR3 DNA sequence: TGCGCCAGCAGCTTGGCGGGGGAGGACACTGAAGCTTTCTTT.

The chain links TRBV25-1 to TRBJ2-2; 7 positions match TRBD2. The germline CDR1 and CDR2 sequences are MGHDK and SYGVNS. V shed 4 bases, J shed 0 bases, and the junction held 5 bases outside the gene matches. The CDR3 length is 16 residues. The CDR3 loop is CASSAGLRSNTGELFF. In DNA form, the CDR3 reads TGTGCCAGCAGTGCGGGACTACGATCGAACACCGGGGAGCTGTTTTTT. The full variable domain, in which reference TRBV25-1 and TRBJ2-2 provide the parts outside the CDR3, is EADIYQTPRYLVIGTGKKITLECSQTMGHDKMYWYQQDPGMELHLIHYSYGVNSTEKGDLSSESTVSRIRTEHFPLTLESARPSHTSQYLCASSAGLRSNTGELFFGEGSRLTVL.

The CDR3 bases are TGCAGCGTTGACTTAGGGGACAGAGATACGCAGTATTTT. Translating gives CSVDLGDRDTQYF. The chain carries TRBV29-1 and TRBJ2-3, with TRBD1 identical over 7 bases. Germline V CDR1 and CDR2: SQVTM, ANQGSEA. The CDR3 is 13 amino acids. Trimming cost V 3 bases and J 5 bases; bases outside gene matches: 5.

This chain joins TRBV6-1 and TRBJ2-1; D may be TRBD2 (5 bases). Germline loops: CDR1 MNHNS, CDR2 SASEGT. The V gene lost 7 bases and the J gene lost 0 bases, with 13 bases spanning the gap. CDR3 length: 15 amino acids. The DNA for the CDR3 is TGTGCCAGCATCCCAAGCGGCCTCTCCTACAATGAGCAGTTCTTC. It encodes CASIPSGLSYNEQFF.